The clone carrying this TCR beta chain was observed at least ten times. The data derive from a study of regulatory T cells in long-lasting Graves disease. Study-wide background: Freshly diagnosed Graves' patients had used antithyroid drugs for under 3 months.

Germline CDR1 and CDR2: SGHRS and YFSETQ. The V end was cut by 0 bases, the J end by 5 bases, with 14 bases between. There are 15 residues in the CDR3. Assembly of TCR beta libraries relied on iRepertoire HTBI primers together with Arm-PCR of CDR3 regions. TCRdb itself ran the multiplex PCR reads through MiXCR, one entry per CDR3 protein. Among some 460,000 distinct CDR3 sequences listed, about 17% were seen once. Time point meaning: newly diagnosed GD, antithyroid drugs for less than 3 months. Isolated PBMC RNA provided the starting material for the TCR library. The data also belong to a second study, concerning T cells in Graves' hyperthyroidism and ophthalmopathy. That report adds: The study left out patients who had uncontrolled infection, other autoimmune disease, pregnancy or lactation.

The rearrangement links TRBV5-1 to TRBJ1-1, with no clear D. The sequencing here drew on peripheral blood mononuclear cells (PBMCs), taken at new diagnosis, from a patient treated with antithyroid drugs. The TCR originated in a middle-aged man with Graves disease. The CDR3 DNA follows: TGCGCCAGCAGCTTGGCACCACATCTCACAACTGAAGCTTTCTTT. Its protein is CASSLAPHLTTEAFF.